The present T cell receptor beta chain was sequenced within a study of regulatory T cells in long-lasting Graves disease. As to time point: persistent/refractory GD, antithyroid drugs over 5 years with positive TRAb. Extracted RNA from PBMCs served as the source of the TCR library. In Xi'an, China, an endocrinology department was the source of patients. To make TCR beta libraries, researchers used iRepertoire HTBI primers and Arm-PCR of CDR3 regions. Original handling: Detected in the samples were roughly 60 TRBV and 14 TRBJ segments. One entry per CDR3 protein, called by TCRdb with MiXCR from the multiplex PCR reads. TCRdb, not the original authors, processed these V and J calls. The table lists hundreds of thousands of distinct CDR3 sequences, roughly 21% of them singletons. The V gene lost 6 bases and the J gene lost 0 bases, with 15 bases spanning the gap. Germline V CDR1 and CDR2: MNHEY, SVGEGT. The CDR3 spans 16 residues.

Remarks on this clonotype: Antigen: not known.

Overall study findings and caveats: Compared with new cases, persistent Graves' patients showed reduced TCR diversity. Among samples with persistent disease, TRBV28, TRBJ1-2 and TRBJ2-5 were favored.

V gene TRBV6-2 or TRBV6-3 combines with J gene TRBJ2-1; unclear D gene. Sample: peripheral blood mononuclear cells (PBMCs), taken when the disease was refractory, from a patient treated with antithyroid drugs. The clonotype originates from a female donor with Graves disease. CDR3 loop: CASRPRTATSYNEQFF. DNA of the CDR3: TGTGCCAGCAGGCCCCGGACGGCGACCTCCTACAATGAGCAGTTCTTC.